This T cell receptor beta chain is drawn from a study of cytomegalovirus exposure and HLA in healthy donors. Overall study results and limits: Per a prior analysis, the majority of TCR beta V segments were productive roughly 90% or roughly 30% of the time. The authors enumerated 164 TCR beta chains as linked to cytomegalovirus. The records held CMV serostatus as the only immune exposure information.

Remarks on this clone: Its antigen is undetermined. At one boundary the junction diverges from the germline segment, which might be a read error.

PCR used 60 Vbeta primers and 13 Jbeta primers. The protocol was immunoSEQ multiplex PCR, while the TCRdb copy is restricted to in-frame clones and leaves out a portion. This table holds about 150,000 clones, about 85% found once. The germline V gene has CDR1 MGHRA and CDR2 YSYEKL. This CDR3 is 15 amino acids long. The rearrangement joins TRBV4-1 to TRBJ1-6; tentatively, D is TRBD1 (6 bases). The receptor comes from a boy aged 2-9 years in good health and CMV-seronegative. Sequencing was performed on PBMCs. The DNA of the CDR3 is TGCGCCGGCAGCCAAGTCCCAGGGGTTGGGGCCCCCCTCCACTTT. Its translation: CAGSQVPGVGAPLHF.